One sample yielded the 18 T cell receptor beta chains listed below, sequenced in a study of shared clonotypes between healthy human individuals. Only in-frame clones appear in the TCRdb table, and some are missing; sequencing was by immunoSEQ multiplex PCR. Of hundreds of thousands of clones listed, approximately 79% are singletons. The sequencing sample was made of memory CD4+ T cells sorted from blood. Specified subset: CD45RA-negative fraction. Receptor source: a woman in her thirties in good health.

This clone was detected many times. V gene TRBV7-2 combines with J gene TRBJ2-1; 7 bases line up with TRBD2. V dropped 5 bases and J dropped 4; count of bases not matched to a gene: 8. CDR1 is SGHTA and CDR2 is FQGNSA in the germline V gene. CDR3 size: 15 residues. CDR3 protein: CASSTSALTYNEQFF. The CDR3 region has the DNA TGTGCCAGCAGCACTAGCGCCTTAACTTACAATGAGCAGTTCTTC.

This rearrangement joins TRBV19 to TRBJ1-1; TRBD1 aligns across 10 bases. The CDR3 has 15 residues. Germline V gene data show CDR1 as LNHDA and CDR2 as SQIVND (reference sequence). V shed 3 bases and J 4 bases; nucleotides not matched to a gene: 5. The CDR3 protein is CASSISGTGVTEAFF. CDR3 coding DNA: TGTGCCAGTAGTATTAGTGGGACAGGGGTCACTGAAGCTTTCTTT.

A word on this clone: At the DNA level, this CDR3 is encoded by other sequences in the same sample as well. The rearrangement joins TRBV5-1 to TRBJ2-3; D remains unclear. Trimming took 5 bases from V and 4 from J, leaving 8 bases between them. Germline V gene data show CDR1 as SGHRS and CDR2 as YFSETQ. The CDR3 has 12 residues. The CDR3 region is CASRGSPDTQYF. The CDR3 DNA reads as TGCGCCAGCAGAGGTAGCCCAGATACGCAGTATTTT.

This chain uses TRBV5-1 with TRBJ2-7, with D unresolved. Trimming stripped 3 bases from V and 7 bases from J, with 26 bases between. Germline V gives CDR1 SGHRS, CDR2 YFSETQ. The CDR3 runs to 17 residues. The CDR3 nucleotides are TGCGCCAGCAGCTCCATCCCGCAAAACTCCATAGTATTGGAGCAGTACTTC. This encodes CASSSIPQNSIVLEQYF.

The chain combines TRBV7-8 with TRBJ2-7; possible D gene TRBD1, 7 bases. Germline CDR1 SGHVS, CDR2 FQNEAQ. The CDR3 consists of 15 residues. The V gene lost 1 base and the J gene lost 3 bases, with 13 bases spanning the gap. In DNA, the CDR3 is TGTGCCAGCAGCTTAGGGCAGGGGGACTTCTACGAGCAGTACTTC. Translated: CASSLGQGDFYEQYF.

This chain links TRBV6-5 with TRBJ1-5; D is unclear. The CDR3 spans 13 residues. The V and J ends lost 0 bases and 7 bases respectively, with 7 bases between them. The V gene's germline CDR1 is MNHEY and CDR2 SVGAGI. For the CDR3, the DNA is TGTGCCAGCAGTTACTCGAATGGGCAGCCCCAGCATTTT. Translating gives CASSYSNGQPQHF.

V is TRBV5-1 and J is TRBJ2-1; possibly TRBD1 for D (6 bases). Germline V gene sequence: CDR1 SGHRS, CDR2 YFSETQ. The CDR3 contains 15 residues. The V gene lost 1 base and the J gene lost 5 bases, with 13 bases spanning the gap. CDR3 bases: TGCGCCAGCAGCTTGACAGGGTCTCGAGACAATGAGCAGTTCTTC. Amino acids: CASSLTGSRDNEQFF. Filled out from reference TRBV5-1 and TRBJ2-1, the complete variable domain reads KAGVTQTPRYLIKTRGQQVTLSCSPISGHRSVSWYQQTPGQGLQFLFEYFSETQRNKGNFPGRFSGRQFSNSRSEMNVSTLELGDSALYLCASSLTGSRDNEQFFGPGTRLTVL.

The chain employs TRBV4-1 and TRBJ2-3, with TRBD1 as a possible D gene (6 bases). V shed 4 bases and J shed 4 bases, with 9 bases lying between them. Germline V lookup: CDR1 MGHRA, CDR2 YSYEKL. The CDR3 is 13 amino acids. The CDR3 coding sequence is TGCGCCAGCAGCCTCAGGGGCCCAGATACGCAGTATTTT. Its translation is CASSLRGPDTQYF.

The genes are TRBV9 and TRBJ2-5; D possibly corresponds to TRBD1 (7 bases). V lost 4 bases and J lost 4, with 14 bases in between. The CDR3 sequence is 14 residues long. Germline V gives CDR1 SGDLS, CDR2 YYNGEE. CDR3 protein: CASSWRGQGETQYF. CDR3 coding DNA: TGTGCCAGCAGCTGGAGGGGGCAGGGAGAGACCCAGTACTTC.

The gene calls are TRBV30 and TRBJ2-7, with D possibly matching TRBD2 (6 bases). The CDR3 runs 14 residues. Per the germline V gene, CDR1 is GTSNPN and CDR2 is SVGIG (reference sequence). V dropped 0 bases and J dropped 2 bases, with 11 bases sitting between them. Here the CDR3 DNA reads TGTGCCTGGAGTGTGACTAGAGGGGCCTACGAGCAGTACTTC. Protein product: CAWSVTRGAYEQYF.

This chain connects TRBV7-3 to TRBJ2-1, with D possibly matching TRBD1 (5 bases). The CDR3 consists of 13 residues. The V end lost 3 bases, the J end lost 7 bases, and 10 bases lay between the germline ends. Per germline, CDR1 SGHTA and CDR2 FQGTGA. The DNA for the CDR3 is TGTGCCAGCAGCTTTGCAGGGTCGAATGAGCAGTTCTTC. Its protein product is CASSFAGSNEQFF.

With regard to this clone: This same CDR3 is encoded by further DNA sequences in the sample. The CDR3 here is CASSPGTGSYNEQFF. In DNA form, the CDR3 reads TGTGCCAGCTCACCGGGGACAGGTTCCTACAATGAGCAGTTCTTC. This chain uses TRBV18 with TRBJ2-1; 8 bases align to TRBD1. The germline gives CDR1 KGHSH, CDR2 LQKENI. The length of the CDR3 is 15 residues. The ends lost 3 bases at V and 1 base at J; junction bases unmatched: 2.

This clone turned up a few times. The chain employs TRBV2 and TRBJ2-3; 7 bases fit TRBD1. Unmatched junction bases numbered 10, after V lost 6 bases and J lost 4 bases. The CDR3 runs to 15 residues. Germline V gene data show CDR1 as SNHLY and CDR2 as FYNNEI. The CDR3, as DNA: TGTGCCAGCAGCACCGGACAGGCTGCCCCAGATACGCAGTATTTT. Translated, it gives CASSTGQAAPDTQYF.

This clone appeared a single time. Other nucleotide sequences in the sample specify the same CDR3. This chain's CDR3 is CASSPGPGGETQYF. The CDR3 DNA sequence: TGTGCCAGCTCACCAGGGCCGGGAGGAGAGACCCAGTACTTC. The V and J genes are TRBV18 and TRBJ2-5; 7 bases line up with TRBD2. The CDR3 totals 14 residues. V shed 2 bases and J 4 bases; nucleotides not matched to a gene: 4. The germline V gene has CDR1 KGHSH and CDR2 LQKENI. Full variable domain (outside the CDR3, taken from reference TRBV18 and TRBJ2-5): NAGVMQNPRHLVRRRGQEARLRCSPMKGHSHVYWYRQLPEEGLKFMVYLQKENIIDESGMPKERFSAEFPKEGPSILRIQQVVRGDSAAYFCASSPGPGGETQYFGPGTRLLVL.

The V and J genes are TRBV2 and TRBJ2-1; 8 bases are shared with TRBD2. With V trimmed by 8 bases and J by 4 bases, 10 bases remained unmatched. This CDR3 spans 15 amino acids. The germline V gene encodes CDR1 SNHLY and CDR2 FYNNEI. The CDR3 sequence is CASRQASGRYNEQFF. Written as DNA, the CDR3 is TGTGCCAGCCGGCAGGCTAGCGGGCGATACAATGAGCAGTTCTTC.

This clone was seen a single time. This chain connects TRBV7-2 to TRBJ2-5; TRBD2 matches 11 bases. Germline values: CDR1 SGHTA, CDR2 FQGNSA. V lost 5 bases, J lost 5 bases, and 13 bases stayed unmatched. The CDR3 runs to 17 residues. The CDR3 here is CASSPRGASGRSETQYF. CDR3 DNA: TGTGCCAGCAGCCCTCGCGGGGCTAGCGGGAGGTCGGAGACCCAGTACTTC.

This chain links TRBV10-3 with TRBJ1-5; D remains unclear. Trimming took off 4 bases at V and 7 bases at J, with 11 bases between the two ends. The CDR3 extends over 13 amino acids. Germline lookup yields CDR1 ENHRY and CDR2 SYGVKD. For the CDR3, the DNA is TGTGCCATCAGTGCTAGGGAAGAACAGCCCCAGCATTTT. It codes for CAISAREEQPQHF.

This clone was observed a single time. The chain uses TRBV9 and TRBJ2-5, with D maybe TRBD2 (7 bases). This CDR3 region has 14 residues. CDR1 is SGDLS and CDR2 is YYNGEE in the germline V gene. Trimming cost V 0 bases and J 4 bases, with 10 bases left between them. Here the CDR3 reads CASSVAGGGETQYF. DNA for the CDR3: TGTGCCAGCAGCGTAGCGGGGGGCGGAGAGACCCAGTACTTC.